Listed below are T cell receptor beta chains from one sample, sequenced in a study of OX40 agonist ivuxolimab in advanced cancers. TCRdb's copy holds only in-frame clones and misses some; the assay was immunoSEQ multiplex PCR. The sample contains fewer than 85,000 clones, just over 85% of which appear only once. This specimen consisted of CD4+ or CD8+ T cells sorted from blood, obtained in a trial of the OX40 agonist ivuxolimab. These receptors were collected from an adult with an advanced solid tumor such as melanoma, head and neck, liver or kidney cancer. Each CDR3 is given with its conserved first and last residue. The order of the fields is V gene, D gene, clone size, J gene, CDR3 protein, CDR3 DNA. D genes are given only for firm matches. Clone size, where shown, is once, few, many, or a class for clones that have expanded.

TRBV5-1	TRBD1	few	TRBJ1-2	CASSLSDRVYGYTF	TGCGCCAGCAGCTTATCGGACAGGGTTTATGGCTACACCTTC
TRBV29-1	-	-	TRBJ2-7	CSVASGYEQYF	TGCAGCGTGGCTTCGGGCTACGAGCAGTACTTC
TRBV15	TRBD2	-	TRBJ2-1	CATTSGSSSYNEQFF	TGTGCCACCACTAGCGGTTCGAGCTCCTACAATGAGCAGTTCTTC
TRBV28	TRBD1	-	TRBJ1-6	CAGQQGANSPLHF	TGTGCCGGCCAACAGGGGGCCAATTCACCCCTCCACTTT
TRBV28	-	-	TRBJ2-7	CASSPTPGDGTYEQYF	TGTGCCAGCAGTCCCACCCCTGGGGACGGTACCTACGAGCAGTACTTC
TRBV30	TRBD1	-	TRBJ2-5	CAWSDRPGTGKQETQYF	TGTGCCTGGAGTGACCGACCTGGGACAGGGAAACAAGAGACCCAGTACTTC
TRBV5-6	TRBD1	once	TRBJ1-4	CASSWMTGPGEKLFF	TGTGCCAGCAGCTGGATGACAGGGCCAGGGGAAAAACTGTTTTTT
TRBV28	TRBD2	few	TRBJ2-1	CASSQPPGTSKGNEQFF	TGTGCCAGCAGTCAGCCTCCCGGGACTAGTAAGGGCAATGAGCAGTTCTTC
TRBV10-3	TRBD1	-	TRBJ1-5	CAISEGGGGGLSNQPQHF	TGTGCCATCAGTGAGGGGGGCGGAGGGGGCCTTAGCAATCAGCCCCAGCATTTT
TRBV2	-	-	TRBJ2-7	CASSEIGFLDF	TGTGCCAGCAGTGAAATTGGGTTTCTGGACTTC
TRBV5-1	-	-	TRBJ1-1	CASSLDGAGVNTEAFF	TGCGCCAGCAGCTTGGATGGGGCAGGAGTGAACACTGAAGCTTTCTTT